Shown below are 26 T cell receptor beta chains from a single sample sequenced in a study of blood T cells in healthy people across ages. Combining a sample-barcoded 5' primer with a J-beta primer mix, a second PCR ran for roughly 7 to 11 cycles. TCRdb re-analysed the 5' RACE reads in MiXCR, keeping a single row per CDR3 protein. The table records about 970,000 distinct CDR3 sequences, roughly 51% of them present only once. The sample was blood. These receptors were collected from an older woman in good health.

The J gene is TRBJ2-7, the V gene TRBV6-1, with D maybe TRBD1 (6 bases). Germline V gene data show CDR1 as MNHNS and CDR2 as SASEGT. This CDR3 is built from 14 residues. Trimming left V 0 bases short and J 6 bases short, with 12 bases between. The CDR3 DNA reads TGTGCCAGCAGTGAAGCACAGGGTTTTACCGAGCAGTACTTC. Its translation is CASSEAQGFTEQYF.

This chain connects TRBV20-1 to TRBJ2-3, with D perhaps TRBD2 (6 bases). CDR3 length: 15 amino acids. V gave up 3 bases and J gave up 2 bases, with 15 bases separating them. Germline V gives CDR1 DFQATT, CDR2 SNEGSKA (reference sequence). The CDR3 is CSASRPSDYTDTQYF. The CDR3 nucleotides read TGCAGTGCTAGTAGGCCTAGCGATTACACAGATACGCAGTATTTT.

The V and J genes are TRBV6-2 or TRBV6-3 and TRBJ2-5; 12 bases align to TRBD1. Judging by the DNA end, TRBJ2-7 fits better; the J call may be wrong. Germline-derived CDR1 and CDR2 are MNHEY and SVGEGT. The CDR3 spans 15 residues. The CDR3 sequence: CASSRGTGGVYEQYF. The CDR3, as DNA: TGTGCCAGCAGCCGTGGGACAGGGGGCGTCTACGAGCAGTACTTC.

On this clonotype: A clone one base away is much larger, so this may be a read error. The chain combines TRBV20-1 with TRBJ2-5, with D possibly TRBD1 on 5 matching bases. The CDR3 totals 18 residues. Germline V lookup: CDR1 DFQATT, CDR2 SNEGSKA (reference sequence). CDR3 nucleotide sequence: TGCAGTGCTAGAGTAATGGGGTATGGGGCTGGTCTCCAAGAGACCCTGTACTTC. Translated, it gives CSARVMGYGAGLQETLYF.

The chain recombines TRBV5-1 with TRBJ2-3; no firm D call. V was cut by 1 base and J by 5 bases, with 17 bases left in between. Germline lookup yields CDR1 SGHRS and CDR2 YFSETQ. The CDR3 is made up of 16 amino acids. The CDR3 bases are TGCGCCAGCAGCTTGAATCCGACATCTGCCCAAGATACGCAGTATTTT. Residues: CASSLNPTSAQDTQYF. The full variable domain, rest sourced from reference TRBV5-1 and TRBJ2-3, is KAGVTQTPRYLIKTRGQQVTLSCSPISGHRSVSWYQQTPGQGLQFLFEYFSETQRNKGNFPGRFSGRQFSNSRSEMNVSTLELGDSALYLCASSLNPTSAQDTQYFGPGTRLTVL.

This clonotype appeared once. This chain links TRBV5-1 with TRBJ2-7, with a tentative D call TRBD2 (5 bases). The CDR3 runs to 14 residues. Germline V gene lookup returns CDR1 SGHRS and CDR2 YFSETQ. Between the trimmed V and J ends, which lost 0 bases and 5 bases, there was a span of 12 bases. The CDR3 DNA is TGCGCCAGCAGCTTGGATGCGATGAGGGACGAGCAGTACTTC. This gives the protein CASSLDAMRDEQYF.

This chain uses TRBV7-8 with TRBJ2-5; TRBD1 might be the D (6 bases). Germline V CDR1 and CDR2: SGHVS, FQNEAQ. CDR3 length equals 15 residues. V dropped 5 bases and J dropped 3 bases, with 16 bases sitting between them. The DNA for the CDR3 is TGTGCCAGCAGCCACCCACAGGGACCGAAAGAGACCCAGTACTTC. It codes for CASSHPQGPKETQYF.

This clonotype was counted only a few times. The chain carries TRBV27 and TRBJ2-7, with unresolved D. The CDR3 sequence is 12 residues long. The germline CDR1 and CDR2 sequences are MNHEY and SMNVEV (reference sequence). Deletions cut 7 bases from V and 2 bases from J, with 9 bases between. CDR3 loop: CASKGYAYEQYF. CDR3 sequence (DNA): TGTGCCAGCAAAGGCTACGCCTACGAGCAGTACTTC.

The chain carries TRBV5-1 and TRBJ2-5, with 8 bases fitting TRBD2. The V gene's germline CDR1 is SGHRS and CDR2 YFSETQ. The CDR3 has 14 residues. With V trimmed by 5 bases and J by 2 bases, 5 bases remained unmatched. The CDR3 region is CASRLADQQETQYF. As DNA, the CDR3 is TGCGCCAGCAGACTAGCGGACCAGCAAGAGACCCAGTACTTC.

Worth noting for this clonotype: Its ends do not fully match the called genes, so a read error is possible. This chain links TRBV7-9 with TRBJ2-3; maybe TRBD2 (6 bases). Germline V lookup: CDR1 SEHNR, CDR2 FQNEAQ (reference sequence). This CDR3 is built from 15 residues. The CDR3 DNA reads TGTGCCGGCAGCTTAGTACGGGAGCGGTCAGATACGCAGTATTTT. The encoded protein is CAGSLVRERSDTQYF.

V is TRBV20-1 and J is TRBJ1-1, with 7 nucleotides matching TRBD1. The germline CDR1 and CDR2 sequences are DFQATT and SNEGSKA (reference sequence). V lost 5 bases, J lost 4 bases, and 13 bases stayed unmatched. The CDR3 totals 15 residues. The CDR3 DNA follows: TGCAGTGCTGGGTATACGGGACAGTGGGCCACTGAAGCTTTCTTT. This sequence encodes CSAGYTGQWATEAFF.

The rearrangement uses TRBV20-1 and TRBJ2-7; D may match TRBD1 or TRBD2 (5 bases each). Germline V gene sequence: CDR1 DFQATT, CDR2 SNEGSKA (reference sequence). CDR3 length: 14 residues. V was shortened by 0 bases and J by 6 bases, with 15 bases between the two germline ends. CDR3 loop: CSAREGERVGEQYF. CDR3 in DNA: TGCAGTGCTAGAGAGGGGGAGAGGGTCGGCGAGCAGTACTTC.

This clonotype has more than one count but fewer than ten. The V and J genes are TRBV20-1 and TRBJ2-7, with 12 bases lining up with TRBD2. The CDR3 has 14 residues. Germline V CDR1 and CDR2: DFQATT, SNEGSKA (reference sequence). Trimming cost V 4 bases and J 1 base; bases outside gene matches: 2. CDR3 loop: CSAKTSGGSYEQYF. The CDR3 DNA reads as TGCAGTGCTAAGACTAGCGGGGGATCCTACGAGCAGTACTTC.

This chain links TRBV27 with TRBJ2-1; 12 bases align to TRBD2. Germline loops: CDR1 MNHEY, CDR2 SMNVEV (reference sequence). The CDR3 sequence is 15 residues long. V shed 5 bases, J shed 12 bases, and the junction held 11 bases outside the gene matches. DNA of the CDR3: TGTGCCAGCAGTCCCCAGACTAGCGGGAGCGGAGGGCAGTTCTTC. Residues: CASSPQTSGSGGQFF.

The genes are TRBV16 and TRBJ2-2, with D perhaps matching TRBD2 (5 bases). V lost 2 bases and J 5 bases, leaving 12 bases between the germline ends. Germline CDR1 and CDR2: KGHSY and FQNENV. The CDR3 is 15 amino acids. CDR3 in amino acids: CASSQVTGRTGELFF. CDR3 in DNA: TGTGCCAGCAGCCAAGTAACGGGAAGGACCGGGGAGCTGTTTTTT.

CDR3 region: CASSPGTAGYTF. CDR3 nucleotides: TGTGCCAGCAGTCCCGGGACTGCGGGCTACACCTTC. The J gene is TRBJ1-2, the V gene TRBV6-6; possibly TRBD1 for D (5 bases). V lost 5 bases and J 8 bases, leaving 12 bases between the germline ends. The germline V gene has CDR1 MNHNY and CDR2 SVGAGI (reference sequence). This CDR3 is 12 amino acids long.

V gene TRBV7-3 combines with J gene TRBJ2-3; the D gene is possibly TRBD1 (5 bases). Germline V gene sequence: CDR1 SGHTA, CDR2 FQGTGA. This CDR3 has 14 residues. The ends were cut back, 5 bases at V and 4 bases at J, with 13 bases in the middle. CDR3 sequence: CASSERGPADTQYF. The CDR3, as DNA: TGTGCCAGCAGCGAAAGGGGTCCGGCAGATACGCAGTATTTT.

The table lists this clonotype with a few counts. V usage is TRBV5-1 and J usage is TRBJ2-3; 9 bases map to TRBD2. The ends lost 4 bases at V and 6 bases at J; junction bases unmatched: 6. Germline loops: CDR1 SGHRS, CDR2 YFSETQ. The CDR3 totals 14 residues. CDR3 DNA sequence: TGCGCCAGCAGCCCTCGGACTAGCGTGGATACGCAGTATTTT. As protein: CASSPRTSVDTQYF. Full variable domain (remainder filled in from reference TRBV5-1 and TRBJ2-3): KAGVTQTPRYLIKTRGQQVTLSCSPISGHRSVSWYQQTPGQGLQFLFEYFSETQRNKGNFPGRFSGRQFSNSRSEMNVSTLELGDSALYLCASSPRTSVDTQYFGPGTRLTVL.

This clonotype was seen only a few times. This chain connects TRBV5-1 to TRBJ2-3; 9 bases are shared with TRBD2. Germline assignment: CDR1 SGHRS and CDR2 YFSETQ. This CDR3 comprises 15 residues. With V trimmed by 2 bases and J by 3 bases, 4 bases remained unmatched. The CDR3 loop is CASSFGTSTTDTQYF. In DNA, the CDR3 is TGCGCCAGCAGCTTCGGGACTAGCACGACAGATACGCAGTATTTT.

The sample holds one count of this clonotype. This chain uses TRBV7-8 with TRBJ2-1, with TRBD1 identical over 7 bases. The J segment lost 0 bases and the V segment lost 4 bases, leaving 6 bases of the junction unmatched. CDR1 is SGHVS and CDR2 is FQNEAQ in the germline V gene. This CDR3 has 16 amino acids. Written as DNA, the CDR3 is TGTGCCAGCAGCTCCGAGACAGGGAGCTCCTACAATGAGCAGTTCTTC. It specifies CASSSETGSSYNEQFF.

The chain couples TRBV6-5 to TRBJ2-5; perhaps TRBD1 as D (5 bases). The end of the DNA fits TRBJ2-7 better, so the J call may be wrong. CDR3 length: 14 residues. CDR1 and CDR2 from the germline V gene are MNHEY and SVGAGI. The CDR3 DNA reads TGTGCCTCCGAAGAAGGGCGCAGGGTTTACGAGCAGTACTTC. This sequence encodes CASEEGRRVYEQYF.

This chain uses TRBV28 with TRBJ2-1, with 15 bases matching TRBD2. With V trimmed by 10 bases and J by 6 bases, 10 bases remained unmatched. This CDR3 has 16 amino acids. Germline CDR1 MDHEN, CDR2 SYDVKM. In DNA, the CDR3 is TGTGCCATCCTATCCCCGGGACTAGCGGGAGGCAATGAGCAGTTCTTC. This encodes CAILSPGLAGGNEQFF.

In its sample, this clonotype was seen many times. The chain recombines TRBV20-1 with TRBJ2-3, with D perhaps being TRBD1 or TRBD2 (5 bases each). In germline, CDR1 is DFQATT, CDR2 SNEGSKA (reference sequence). The CDR3 contains 15 residues. V dropped 1 base and J dropped 2 bases, with 13 bases sitting between them. The CDR3 sequence: CSARGIGAHTDTQYF. DNA for the CDR3: TGCAGTGCTAGAGGCATCGGGGCCCACACAGATACGCAGTATTTT.

The chain has TRBV7-2 and TRBJ2-5; 11 bases fit TRBD2. V lost 3 bases to trimming and J lost 11 bases; unmatched junction nucleotides: 14. Germline V gives CDR1 SGHTA, CDR2 FQGNSA. The CDR3 loop spans 16 amino acids. Here the CDR3 reads CASSLALTSGSNEQYF. CDR3 DNA: TGTGCCAGCAGCTTGGCCCTTACTAGCGGGAGTAATGAGCAGTACTTC.

This clonotype has at least ten counts. This sequence joins TRBV4-2 and TRBJ2-5; D perhaps matches TRBD2 (6 bases). The CDR3 consists of 17 residues. The germline gives CDR1 LGHNA, CDR2 YNFKEQ. Trimming left V 0 bases short and J 3 bases short, with 17 bases between. The DNA for the CDR3 is TGTGCCAGCAGCCAAGAGTTATCGGGACTGGTAAAAGAGACCCAGTACTTC. Its protein is CASSQELSGLVKETQYF.

V and J are TRBV12-3 or TRBV12-4 and TRBJ1-2; unclear D gene. V shed 5 bases and J shed 4 bases, with 17 bases lying between them. This CDR3 is built from 15 residues. CDR3 nucleotides: TGTGCCAGCAGTCCCTCGGCCAAAGGAGGCTATGGCTACACCTTC. Its translation: CASSPSAKGGYGYTF.